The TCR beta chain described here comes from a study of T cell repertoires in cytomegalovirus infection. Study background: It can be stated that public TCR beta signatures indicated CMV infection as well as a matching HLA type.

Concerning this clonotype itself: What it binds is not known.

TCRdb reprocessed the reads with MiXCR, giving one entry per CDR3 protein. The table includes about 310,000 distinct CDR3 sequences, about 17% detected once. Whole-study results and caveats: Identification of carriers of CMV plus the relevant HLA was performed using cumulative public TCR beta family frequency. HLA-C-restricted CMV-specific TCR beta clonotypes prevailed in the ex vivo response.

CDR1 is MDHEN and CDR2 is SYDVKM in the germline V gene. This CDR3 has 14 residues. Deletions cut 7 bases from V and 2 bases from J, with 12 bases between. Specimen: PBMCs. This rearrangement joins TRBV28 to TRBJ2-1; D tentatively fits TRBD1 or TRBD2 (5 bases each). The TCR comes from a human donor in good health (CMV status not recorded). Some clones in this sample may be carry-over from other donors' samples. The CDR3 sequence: CASTRDRTYNEQFF. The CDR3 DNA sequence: TGTGCCAGCACGAGGGACCGGACCTACAATGAGCAGTTCTTC.